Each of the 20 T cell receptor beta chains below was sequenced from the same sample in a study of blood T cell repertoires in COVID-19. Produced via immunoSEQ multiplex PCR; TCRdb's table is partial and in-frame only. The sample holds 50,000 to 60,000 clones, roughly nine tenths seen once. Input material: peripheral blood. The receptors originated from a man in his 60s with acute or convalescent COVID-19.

As DNA, the CDR3 is TGTGCCAGCAGTGAGGTCAGGGGGTTTGGAGCTTTCTTT. Translation gives CASSEVRGFGAFF. The chain employs TRBV2 and TRBJ1-1; TRBD1 aligns across 7 bases. J gave up 10 bases and V 3 bases, and 8 bases lay outside the gene matches. The CDR3 consists of 13 residues. Germline CDR1 and CDR2: SNHLY and FYNNEI. The full variable domain, rest sourced from reference TRBV2 and TRBJ1-1, is EPEVTQTPSHQVTQMGQEVILRCVPISNHLYFYWYRQILGQKVEFLVSFYNNEISEKSEIFDDQFSVERPDGSNFTLKIRSTKLEDSAMYFCASSEVRGFGAFFGQGTRLTVV.

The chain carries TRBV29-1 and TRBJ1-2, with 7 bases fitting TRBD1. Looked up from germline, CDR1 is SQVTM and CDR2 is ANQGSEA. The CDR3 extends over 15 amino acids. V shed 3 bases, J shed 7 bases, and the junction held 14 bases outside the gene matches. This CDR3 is CSVEQQGSREGGYTF. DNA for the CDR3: TGCAGCGTTGAGCAACAGGGGAGTCGGGAGGGTGGCTACACCTTC.

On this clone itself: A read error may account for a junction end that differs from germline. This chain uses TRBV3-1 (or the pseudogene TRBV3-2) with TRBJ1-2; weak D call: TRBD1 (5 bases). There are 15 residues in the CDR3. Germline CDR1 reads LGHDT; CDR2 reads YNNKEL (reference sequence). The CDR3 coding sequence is TGTGCCAGCAGCCAAAGTTTTTCCGGTGCGACAGCCTTAGACTTC. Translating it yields CASSQSFSGATALDF.

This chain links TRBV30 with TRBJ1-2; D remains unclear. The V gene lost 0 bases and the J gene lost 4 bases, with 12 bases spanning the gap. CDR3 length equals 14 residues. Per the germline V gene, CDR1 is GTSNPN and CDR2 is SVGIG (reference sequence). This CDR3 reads CAWSVGPGIYGYTF. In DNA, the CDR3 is TGTGCCTGGAGTGTCGGCCCGGGAATCTATGGCTACACCTTC.

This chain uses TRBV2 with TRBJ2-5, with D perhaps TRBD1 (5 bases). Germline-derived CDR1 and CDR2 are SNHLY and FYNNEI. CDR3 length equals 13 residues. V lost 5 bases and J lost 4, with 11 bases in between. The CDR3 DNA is TGTGCCAGCAGTCTCAGGGCGTTAGAGACCCAGTACTTC. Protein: CASSLRALETQYF.

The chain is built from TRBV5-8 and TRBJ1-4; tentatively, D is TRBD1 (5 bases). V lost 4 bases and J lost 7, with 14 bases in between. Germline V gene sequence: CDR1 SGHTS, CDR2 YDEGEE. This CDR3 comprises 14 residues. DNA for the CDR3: TGTGCCAGCAGCCCGGGGGACGAGGGTGAAAAACTGTTTTTT. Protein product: CASSPGDEGEKLFF. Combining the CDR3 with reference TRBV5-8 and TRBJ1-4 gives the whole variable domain EAGVTQSPTHLIKTRGQQATLRCSPISGHTSVYWYQQALGLGLQFLLWYDEGEERNRGNFPPRFSGRQFPNYSSELNVNALELEDSALYLCASSPGDEGEKLFFGSGTQLSVL.

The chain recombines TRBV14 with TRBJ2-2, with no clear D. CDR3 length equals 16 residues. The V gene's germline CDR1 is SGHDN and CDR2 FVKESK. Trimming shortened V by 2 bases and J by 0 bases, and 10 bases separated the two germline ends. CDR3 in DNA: TGTGCCAGCAGCCAAAACATGGGCTCGAACACCGGGGAGCTGTTTTTT. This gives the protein CASSQNMGSNTGELFF.

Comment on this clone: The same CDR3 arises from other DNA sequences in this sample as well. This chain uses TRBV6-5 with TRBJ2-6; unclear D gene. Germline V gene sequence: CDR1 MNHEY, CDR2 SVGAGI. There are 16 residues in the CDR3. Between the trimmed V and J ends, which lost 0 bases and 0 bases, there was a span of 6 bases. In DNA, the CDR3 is TGTGCCAGCAGTTACTCTCGGTTCTCTGGGGCCAACGTCCTGACTTTC. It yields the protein CASSYSRFSGANVLTF.

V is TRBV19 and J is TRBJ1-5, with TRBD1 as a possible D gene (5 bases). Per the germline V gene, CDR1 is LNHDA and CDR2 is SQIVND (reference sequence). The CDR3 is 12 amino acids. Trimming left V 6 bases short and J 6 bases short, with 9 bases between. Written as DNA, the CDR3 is TGTGCCAGTAGCGATAGGGGTCAGCCCCAGCATTTT. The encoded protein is CASSDRGQPQHF. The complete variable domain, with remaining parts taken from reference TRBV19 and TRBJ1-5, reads DGGITQSPKYLFRKEGQNVTLSCEQNLNHDAMYWYRQDPGQGLRLIYYSQIVNDFQKGDIAEGYSVSREKKESFPLTVTSAQKNPTAFYLCASSDRGQPQHFGDGTRLSIL.

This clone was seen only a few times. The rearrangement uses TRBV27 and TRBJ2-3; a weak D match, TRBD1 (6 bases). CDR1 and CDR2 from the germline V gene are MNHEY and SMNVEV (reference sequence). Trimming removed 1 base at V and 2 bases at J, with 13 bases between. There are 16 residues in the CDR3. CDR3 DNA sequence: TGTGCCAGCAGTTTATTTACGGGGACAACCACAGATACGCAGTATTTT. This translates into CASSLFTGTTTDTQYF.

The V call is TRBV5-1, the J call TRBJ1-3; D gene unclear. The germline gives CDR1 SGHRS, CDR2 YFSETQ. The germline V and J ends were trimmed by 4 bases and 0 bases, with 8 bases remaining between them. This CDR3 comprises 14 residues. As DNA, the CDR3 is TGCGCCAGCAGCGGCGGAGGCTCTGGAAACACCATATATTTT. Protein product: CASSGGGSGNTIYF.

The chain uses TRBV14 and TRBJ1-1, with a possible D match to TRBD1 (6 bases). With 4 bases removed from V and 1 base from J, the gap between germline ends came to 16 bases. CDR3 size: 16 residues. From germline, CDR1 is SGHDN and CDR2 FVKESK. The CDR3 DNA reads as TGTGCCAGCAGCCGGAACTTCGGGACAAAGAACACTGAAGCTTTCTTT. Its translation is CASSRNFGTKNTEAFF.

The CDR3 region has the DNA TGTGCCAGTAGGGAGTCCAATGAAAAACTGTTTTTT. As protein: CASRESNEKLFF. The genes are TRBV19 and TRBJ1-4; D gene unclear. The V end lost 6 bases, the J end lost 5 bases, and 7 bases lay between the germline ends. CDR1 and CDR2 (germline): LNHDA, SQIVND (reference sequence). The CDR3 contains 12 residues.

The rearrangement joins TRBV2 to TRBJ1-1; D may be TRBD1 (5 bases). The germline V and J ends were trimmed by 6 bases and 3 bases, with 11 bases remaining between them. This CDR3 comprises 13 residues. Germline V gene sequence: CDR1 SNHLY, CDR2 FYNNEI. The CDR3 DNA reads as TGTGCCAGCAGGCGGGGGTTGGACACTGAAGCTTTCTTT. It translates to CASRRGLDTEAFF.

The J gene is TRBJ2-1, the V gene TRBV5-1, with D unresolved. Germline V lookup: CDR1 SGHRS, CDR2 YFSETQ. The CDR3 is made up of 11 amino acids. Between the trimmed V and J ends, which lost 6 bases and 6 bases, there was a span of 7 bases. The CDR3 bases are TGCGCCAGCAAGAGACTCAATGAGCAGTTCTTC. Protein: CASKRLNEQFF.

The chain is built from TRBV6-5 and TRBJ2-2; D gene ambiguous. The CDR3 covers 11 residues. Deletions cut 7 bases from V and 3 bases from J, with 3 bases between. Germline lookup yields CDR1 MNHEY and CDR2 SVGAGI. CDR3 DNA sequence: TGTGCCAGCAAGCACACCGGGGAGCTGTTTTTT. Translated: CASKHTGELFF.

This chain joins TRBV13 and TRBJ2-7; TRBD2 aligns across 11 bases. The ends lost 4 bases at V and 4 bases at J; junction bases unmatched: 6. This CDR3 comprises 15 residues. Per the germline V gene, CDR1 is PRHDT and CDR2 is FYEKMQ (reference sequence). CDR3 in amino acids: CASSSQLAGEYEQYF. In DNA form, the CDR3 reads TGTGCCAGCAGCTCCCAACTAGCGGGGGAGTACGAGCAGTACTTC.

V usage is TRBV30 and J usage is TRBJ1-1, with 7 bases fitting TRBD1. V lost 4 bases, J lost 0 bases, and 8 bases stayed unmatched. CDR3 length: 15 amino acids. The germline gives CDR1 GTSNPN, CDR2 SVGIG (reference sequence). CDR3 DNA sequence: TGTGCCTGGAAGGGGGACAGATTATTGAACACTGAAGCTTTCTTT. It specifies CAWKGDRLLNTEAFF.

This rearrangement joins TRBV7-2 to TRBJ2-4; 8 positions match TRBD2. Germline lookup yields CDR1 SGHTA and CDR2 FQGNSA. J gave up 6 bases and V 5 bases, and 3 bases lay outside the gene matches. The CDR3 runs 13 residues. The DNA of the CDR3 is TGTGCCAGCAGCCCACGGGGGGGAAACATTCAGTACTTC. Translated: CASSPRGGNIQYF.

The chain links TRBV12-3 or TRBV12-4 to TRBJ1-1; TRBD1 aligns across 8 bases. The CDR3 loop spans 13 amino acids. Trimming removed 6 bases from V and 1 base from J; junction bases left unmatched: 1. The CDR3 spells CASSGQGNTEAFF. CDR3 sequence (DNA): TGTGCCAGCAGCGGACAGGGGAACACTGAAGCTTTCTTT.